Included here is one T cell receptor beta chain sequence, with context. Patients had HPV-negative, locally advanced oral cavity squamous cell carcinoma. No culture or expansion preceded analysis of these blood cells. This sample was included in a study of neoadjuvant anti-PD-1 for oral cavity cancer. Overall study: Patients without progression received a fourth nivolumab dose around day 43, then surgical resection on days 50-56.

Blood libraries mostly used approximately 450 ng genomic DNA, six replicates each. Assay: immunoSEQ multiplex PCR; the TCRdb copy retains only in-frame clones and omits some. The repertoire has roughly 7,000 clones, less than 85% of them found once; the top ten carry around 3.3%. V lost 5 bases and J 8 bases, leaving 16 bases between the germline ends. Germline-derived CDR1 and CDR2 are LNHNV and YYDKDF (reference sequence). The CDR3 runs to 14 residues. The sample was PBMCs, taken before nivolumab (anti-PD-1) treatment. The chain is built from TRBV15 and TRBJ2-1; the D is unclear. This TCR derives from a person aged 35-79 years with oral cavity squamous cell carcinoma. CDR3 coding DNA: TGTGCCACCAGCGTAAGGGTCCGCAATGATGAGCAGTTCTTC. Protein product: CATSVRVRNDEQFF.